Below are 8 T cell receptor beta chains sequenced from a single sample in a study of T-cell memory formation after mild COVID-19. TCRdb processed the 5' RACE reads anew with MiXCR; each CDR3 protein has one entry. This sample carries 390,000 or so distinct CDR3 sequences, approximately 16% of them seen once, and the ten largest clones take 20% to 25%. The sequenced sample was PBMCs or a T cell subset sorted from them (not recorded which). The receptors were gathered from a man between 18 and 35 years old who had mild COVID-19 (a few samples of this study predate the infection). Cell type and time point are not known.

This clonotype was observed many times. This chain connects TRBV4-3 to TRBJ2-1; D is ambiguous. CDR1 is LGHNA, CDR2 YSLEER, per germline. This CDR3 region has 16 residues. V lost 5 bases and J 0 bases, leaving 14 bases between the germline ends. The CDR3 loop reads CASSGLVLSSYNEQFF. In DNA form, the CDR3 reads TGCGCCAGCAGCGGCCTTGTCCTTAGCTCCTACAATGAGCAGTTCTTC.

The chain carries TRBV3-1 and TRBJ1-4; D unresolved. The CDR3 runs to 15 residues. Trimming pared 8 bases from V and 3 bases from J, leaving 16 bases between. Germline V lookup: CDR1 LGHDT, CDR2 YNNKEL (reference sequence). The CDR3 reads CASGAAPLANEKLFF. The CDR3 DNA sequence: TGTGCCAGCGGCGCAGCCCCCTTGGCTAATGAAAAACTGTTTTTT.

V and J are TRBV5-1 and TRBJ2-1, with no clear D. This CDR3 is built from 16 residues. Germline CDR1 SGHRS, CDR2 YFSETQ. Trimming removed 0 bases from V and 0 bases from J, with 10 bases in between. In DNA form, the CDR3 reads TGCGCCAGCAGCTTGGCTTCTCCAAGCTCCTACAATGAGCAGTTCTTC. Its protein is CASSLASPSSYNEQFF.

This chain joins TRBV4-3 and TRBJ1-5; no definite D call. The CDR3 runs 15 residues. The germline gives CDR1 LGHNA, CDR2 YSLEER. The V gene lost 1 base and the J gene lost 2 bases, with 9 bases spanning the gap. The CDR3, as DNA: TGCGCCAGCAGCCAAGTGCTCGCGGGCAATCAGCCCCAGCATTTT. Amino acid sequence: CASSQVLAGNQPQHF.

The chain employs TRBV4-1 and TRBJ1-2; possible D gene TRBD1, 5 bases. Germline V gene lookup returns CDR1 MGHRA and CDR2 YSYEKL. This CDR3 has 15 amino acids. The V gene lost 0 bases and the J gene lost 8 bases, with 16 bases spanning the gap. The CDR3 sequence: CASSQDGGSRFGYTF. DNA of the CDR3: TGCGCCAGCAGCCAAGATGGGGGGTCTCGGTTCGGCTACACCTTC.

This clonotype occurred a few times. CDR3 protein: CASSWDRSPYEQYF. In DNA form, the CDR3 reads TGTGCCAGCAGTTGGGACAGATCTCCCTACGAGCAGTACTTC. The chain combines TRBV12-3 or TRBV12-4 with TRBJ2-7; 7 nucleotides line up with TRBD1. The CDR3 spans 14 residues. Losses at the gene ends were 4 bases for V and 2 bases for J; bases not matched to a gene: 5.

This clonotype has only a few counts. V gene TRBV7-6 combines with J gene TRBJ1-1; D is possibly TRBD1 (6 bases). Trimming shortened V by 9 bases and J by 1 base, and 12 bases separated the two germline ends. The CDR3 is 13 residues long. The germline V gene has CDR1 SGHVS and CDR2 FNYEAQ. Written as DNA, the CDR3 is TGTGCCAGTCAGGGACACCAGAACACTGAAGCTTTCTTT. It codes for CASQGHQNTEAFF.

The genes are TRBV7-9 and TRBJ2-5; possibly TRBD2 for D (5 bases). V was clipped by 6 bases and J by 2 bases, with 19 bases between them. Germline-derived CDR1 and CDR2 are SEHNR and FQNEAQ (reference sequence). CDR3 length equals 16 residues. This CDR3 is CASSREGAVAQETQYF. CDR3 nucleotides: TGTGCCAGCAGTCGGGAAGGCGCAGTTGCTCAAGAGACCCAGTACTTC.